This T cell receptor beta chain was captured in a study of lymphopenia after photon versus proton radiotherapy. V dropped 3 bases and J dropped 1 base, with 6 bases sitting between them. CDR1 and CDR2 from the germline V gene are MNHEY and SMNVEV (reference sequence). The CDR3 is made up of 13 amino acids. Repertoires were generated with immunoSEQ multiplex PCR, while TCRdb's copy carries only in-frame clones and drops some. Of about 14,000 clones in the sample, 82% were seen once. The chain has TRBV27 and TRBJ1-2; D not certain. This TCR was sampled from a man over 45 with gastric cancer. The sequencing used peripheral blood, collected from a patient treated with photon-based radiotherapy. Here the CDR3 reads CASSFSVNYGYTF. The CDR3 DNA is TGTGCCAGCAGTTTTTCAGTTAACTATGGCTACACCTTC.